The 25 T cell receptor beta chains listed next were all sequenced from one sample in a study of T-cell memory formation after mild COVID-19. TCRdb called the 5' RACE reads again in MiXCR, with one record for every CDR3 protein. The table has 350,000 to 500,000 distinct CDR3 sequences, approximately 18% seen once. The material sequenced was PBMCs or a T cell subset sorted from them (not recorded which). The receptor source for this set is a man younger than 35 who had mild COVID-19 (a few samples of this study predate the infection). Cell type and time point are not known.

The V call is TRBV2, the J call TRBJ1-5; D may be TRBD1 (6 bases). This CDR3 comprises 15 residues. The V gene's germline CDR1 is SNHLY and CDR2 FYNNEI. The V end lost 7 bases, the J end lost 1 base, and 14 bases lay between the germline ends. CDR3 coding DNA: TGTGCCAGCAAGGCAGGGGAGGGGAGCAATCAGCCCCAGCATTTT. Translated, it gives CASKAGEGSNQPQHF.

This clonotype was detected many times. The chain uses TRBV20-1 and TRBJ2-2; D is unclear. This CDR3 is built from 15 residues. Germline V lookup: CDR1 DFQATT, CDR2 SNEGSKA (reference sequence). Trimming shortened V by 7 bases and J by 0 bases, and 15 bases separated the two germline ends. The CDR3 bases are TGCAGTGTCAAGCGCGGAGTCCCGAACACCGGGGAGCTGTTTTTT. It yields the protein CSVKRGVPNTGELFF.

This chain's CDR3 is CAISENSYGYTF. CDR3 bases: TGTGCCATCAGTGAGAACAGCTATGGCTACACCTTC. This rearrangement joins TRBV10-3 to TRBJ1-2; the D is unclear. Germline V CDR1 and CDR2: ENHRY, SYGVKD. Trimming took off 2 bases at V and 4 bases at J, with 5 bases between the two ends. The CDR3 contains 12 residues.

V is TRBV7-9 and J is TRBJ1-6; D unresolved. Trimming took off 1 base at V and 9 bases at J, with 10 bases between the two ends. This CDR3 comprises 14 residues. Germline loops: CDR1 SEHNR, CDR2 FQNEAQ (reference sequence). Written as DNA, the CDR3 is TGTGCCAGCAGCTTAGTTCCAGGAGGTTCACCCCTCCACTTT. It is translated as CASSLVPGGSPLHF.

J is TRBJ2-6 and V is TRBV27; D unresolved. V lost 3 bases, J lost 4 bases, and 13 bases lay in between. This CDR3 comprises 16 residues. Germline CDR1 reads MNHEY; CDR2 reads SMNVEV (reference sequence). The CDR3: CASSLDYGSGANVLTF. The CDR3 DNA reads TGTGCCAGCAGTTTGGATTATGGGTCGGGGGCCAACGTCCTGACTTTC.

This clonotype was detected a few times. CDR3 in DNA: TGCAGCGTCTCACCACTAGGACAGGAGAACACTGAAGCTTTCTTT. Its protein product is CSVSPLGQENTEAFF. This chain connects TRBV29-1 to TRBJ1-1, with 7 nucleotides matching TRBD1. This CDR3 spans 15 amino acids. V lost 6 bases and J lost 1; bases outside the gene matches: 11. CDR1 SQVTM and CDR2 ANQGSEA come from the germline V gene.

The chain carries TRBV5-3 and TRBJ2-3, with a possible D match to TRBD1 (5 bases). TRBV5-3 is an open reading frame, and its role is uncertain. There are 15 residues in the CDR3. With 5 bases removed from V and 4 bases from J, the gap between germline ends came to 17 bases. The DNA for the CDR3 is TGTGCCAGAAGTTATCGACAGCAGATATCAGATACGCAGTATTTT. Its protein is CARSYRQQISDTQYF.

The chain joins TRBV6-2 or TRBV6-3 to TRBJ1-5; the match to TRBD1 covers 7 bases. This CDR3 has 14 amino acids. CDR1 MNHEY and CDR2 SVGEGT come from the germline V gene. V shed 5 bases and J 3 bases; nucleotides not matched to a gene: 4. The DNA of the CDR3 is TGTGCCAGCAGTCAGGGACAGATCAATCAGCCCCAGCATTTT. Translating gives CASSQGQINQPQHF.

This chain connects TRBV9 to TRBJ2-1, with 9 bases lining up with TRBD2. Losses at the gene ends were 3 bases for V and 6 bases for J; bases not matched to a gene: 4. Germline V gene data show CDR1 as SGDLS and CDR2 as YYNGEE. The CDR3 has 14 amino acids. The CDR3 loop is CASSESGGLNEQFF. The CDR3 region has the DNA TGTGCCAGCAGCGAGAGCGGGGGGCTCAATGAGCAGTTCTTC.

The chain recombines TRBV25-1 with TRBJ2-1; unclear D gene. From germline, CDR1 is MGHDK and CDR2 SYGVNS. The CDR3 spans 13 residues. Trimming shortened V by 6 bases and J by 0 bases, and 6 bases separated the two germline ends. The CDR3 here is CASRAFSYNEQFF. CDR3 nucleotide sequence: TGTGCCAGCAGGGCGTTCTCCTACAATGAGCAGTTCTTC.

The chain links TRBV12-3 or TRBV12-4 to TRBJ1-6; possibly TRBD1 for D (5 bases). CDR3 size: 15 residues. Trimming pared 6 bases from V and 11 bases from J, leaving 20 bases between. CDR3 in amino acids: CASSPGSGGVTPLHF. For the CDR3, the DNA is TGTGCCAGCAGCCCCGGGTCGGGGGGAGTTACACCCCTCCACTTT.

This clonotype has just one count. The V call is TRBV4-3, the J call TRBJ1-5; TRBD1 aligns across 7 bases. V shed 1 base and J 7 bases; nucleotides not matched to a gene: 7. Germline CDR1 LGHNA, CDR2 YSLEER. The CDR3 loop spans 15 amino acids. The CDR3 loop reads CASSQGGQYGQPQHF. In DNA, the CDR3 is TGCGCCAGCAGCCAAGGGGGACAGTATGGACAGCCCCAGCATTTT.

This chain links TRBV20-1 with TRBJ1-6; D not certain. V was clipped by 3 bases and J by 9 bases, with 12 bases between them. Germline V lookup: CDR1 DFQATT, CDR2 SNEGSKA (reference sequence). The CDR3 sequence is 13 residues long. The CDR3 spells CSASLGHGSPLHF. CDR3 DNA: TGCAGTGCTAGCTTGGGTCACGGTTCACCCCTCCACTTT.

This clonotype was observed a few times. The chain recombines TRBV27 with TRBJ2-7, with a tentative D call TRBD1 (6 bases). Germline CDR1 is MNHEY and CDR2 is SMNVEV (reference sequence). The CDR3 has 15 amino acids. Deletions cut 5 bases from V and 0 bases from J, with 14 bases between. CDR3 amino acids: CASSLLGGSSYEQYF. The CDR3 region has the DNA TGTGCCAGCAGTCTATTAGGGGGAAGCTCCTACGAGCAGTACTTC.

This clonotype has a handful of counts. The rearrangement links TRBV4-1 to TRBJ2-7; D possibly corresponds to TRBD1 (6 bases). The CDR3 runs to 15 residues. V gave up 1 base and J gave up 7 bases, with 17 bases separating them. The V gene's germline CDR1 is MGHRA and CDR2 YSYEKL. The DNA of the CDR3 is TGCGCCAGCAGCCAAGTCAAGGGGGAAGGGTGGGAGCAGTACGTC. Protein product: CASSQVKGEGWEQYV.

This clonotype was counted between two and nine times. This rearrangement joins TRBV24-1 to TRBJ1-6; 7 bases are shared with TRBD1. V dropped 3 bases and J dropped 10; count of bases not matched to a gene: 11. Germline V gives CDR1 KGHDR, CDR2 SFDVKD. This CDR3 has 16 amino acids. The CDR3 nucleotides read TGTGCCACCAGTGATCCCCCGACAGGGTCCGAATCACCCCTCCACTTT. Encoded protein: CATSDPPTGSESPLHF.

This clonotype was observed a few times. The chain uses TRBV20-1 and TRBJ2-2; D may be TRBD1 or TRBD2 (5 bases each). Germline V lookup: CDR1 DFQATT, CDR2 SNEGSKA (reference sequence). CDR3 length: 11 residues. The ends were cut back, 6 bases at V and 6 bases at J, with 8 bases in the middle. This CDR3 is CSALGPGELFF. The CDR3, as DNA: TGCAGTGCCCTGGGACCCGGGGAGCTGTTTTTT.

V usage is TRBV12-3 or TRBV12-4 and J usage is TRBJ2-5; 8 positions agree with TRBD2. The V segment lost 3 bases and the J segment 4 bases; nucleotides outside the gene matches: 10. This CDR3 has 16 amino acids. The CDR3, as DNA: TGTGCCAGCAGTTTTTGGGCGGGGGGCGATGGAGAGACCCAGTACTTC. Translated, it gives CASSFWAGGDGETQYF.

This clonotype was seen a single time. The rearrangement links TRBV25-1 to TRBJ2-3, with 10 bases lining up with TRBD1. Germline CDR1 MGHDK, CDR2 SYGVNS. Trimming cost V 5 bases and J 5 bases; bases outside gene matches: 4. The length of the CDR3 is 14 residues. CDR3 bases: TGTGCCAGCAGTTCGGACAGGGGGAAAGATACGCAGTATTTT. Translation gives CASSSDRGKDTQYF.

This clonotype was detected ten times or more. The chain carries TRBV4-2 and TRBJ2-7; TRBD1 matches 11 bases. Germline CDR1 reads LGHNA; CDR2 reads YNFKEQ. The CDR3 has 16 residues. V gave up 0 bases and J gave up 3 bases; unmatched junction bases: 4. The CDR3 DNA sequence: TGTGCCAGCAGCCAAGATAGGGGGACAGGGGGCTACGAGCAGTACTTC. The encoded protein is CASSQDRGTGGYEQYF.

The V call is TRBV7-2, the J call TRBJ1-2; 9 bases are a match to TRBD1. CDR3 length: 17 amino acids. Trimming at V came to 4 bases and at J to 5 bases, leaving 14 bases not matched to a gene. Germline lookup yields CDR1 SGHTA and CDR2 FQGNSA. CDR3 nucleotide sequence: TGTGCCAGCAGCTCCTATCTAAACACAGGGGGCGCTTATGGCTACACCTTC. Its translation: CASSSYLNTGGAYGYTF.

This sequence joins TRBV10-3 and TRBJ1-5; D remains ambiguous. The CDR3 totals 14 residues. Germline V gives CDR1 ENHRY, CDR2 SYGVKD. Trimming took 4 bases from V and 3 from J, leaving 10 bases between them. DNA of the CDR3: TGTGCCATCAGTGGAGCCGGAAACAATCAGCCCCAGCATTTT. Translation: CAISGAGNNQPQHF.

A few counts support this clonotype. The chain recombines TRBV6-2 or TRBV6-3 with TRBJ2-2, with 12 bases aligning to TRBD1. Germline V gives CDR1 MNHEY, CDR2 SVGEGT. The CDR3 length is 19 residues. V trimming: 2 bases; J trimming: 5 bases; junction bases outside the gene matches: 12. CDR3 in amino acids: CASSYTATGTGGRTGELFF. The CDR3 nucleotides read TGTGCCAGCAGTTACACAGCAACCGGGACAGGGGGCCGGACCGGGGAGCTGTTTTTT.

The chain carries TRBV7-9 and TRBJ1-1; no reliable D call. CDR3 length: 16 amino acids. The germline V gene encodes CDR1 SEHNR and CDR2 FQNEAQ (reference sequence). V shed 1 base and J shed 1 base, with 13 bases lying between them. CDR3 DNA: TGTGCCAGCAGCTTAGTAGGTTCGGCACGGAACACTGAAGCTTTCTTT. It yields the protein CASSLVGSARNTEAFF.

The J gene is TRBJ2-2, the V gene TRBV24-1, with D uncertain. This CDR3 is 18 amino acids long. Trimming took 9 bases from V and 2 from J, leaving 24 bases between them. Germline-derived CDR1 and CDR2 are KGHDR and SFDVKD. The CDR3 protein is CATQKASLSQNNTGELFF. CDR3 sequence (DNA): TGTGCCACCCAAAAAGCATCTTTATCCCAAAACAACACCGGGGAGCTGTTTTTT.